This TCR beta chain stems from a study of T cell changes during pregnancy in multiple sclerosis. CDR3 length: 13 residues. Trimming took off 6 bases at V and 3 bases at J, with 9 bases between the two ends. In germline, CDR1 is MNHEY, CDR2 SVGAGI. Sequenced by immunoSEQ multiplex PCR; TCRdb stores in-frame clones only, minus some. The sample carries some 30,000 clones, about nine tenths recorded once. V is TRBV6-5 and J is TRBJ2-1; D gene ambiguous. This receptor was obtained from a female donor with multiple sclerosis, enrolled in a pregnancy study. Sample: CD8+ T cells from peripheral blood mononuclear cells, taken after pregnancy. The CDR3 region has the DNA TGTGCCAGCAGCCCTAATAGCTACAATGAGCAGTTCTTC. Translated: CASSPNSYNEQFF.